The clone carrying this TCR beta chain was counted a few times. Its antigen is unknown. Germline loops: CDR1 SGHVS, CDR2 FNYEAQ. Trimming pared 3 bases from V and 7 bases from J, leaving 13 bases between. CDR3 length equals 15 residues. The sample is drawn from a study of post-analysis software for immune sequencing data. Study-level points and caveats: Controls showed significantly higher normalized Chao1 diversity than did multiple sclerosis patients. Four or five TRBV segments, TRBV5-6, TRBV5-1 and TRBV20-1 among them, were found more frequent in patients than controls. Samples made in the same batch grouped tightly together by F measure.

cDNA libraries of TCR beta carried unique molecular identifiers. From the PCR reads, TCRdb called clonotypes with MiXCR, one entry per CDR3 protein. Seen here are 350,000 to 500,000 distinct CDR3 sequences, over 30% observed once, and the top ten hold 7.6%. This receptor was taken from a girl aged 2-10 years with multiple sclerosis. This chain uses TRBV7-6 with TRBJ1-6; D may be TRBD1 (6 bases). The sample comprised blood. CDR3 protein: CASSFGGSLNSPLHF. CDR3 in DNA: TGTGCCAGCAGCTTCGGGGGCTCTTTGAATTCACCCCTCCACTTT.